This TCR beta chain emerged from a study of glioma-infiltrating T cells. Worth noting for this clonotype: Its antigen remains unknown.

From germline, CDR1 is LGHDT and CDR2 YNNKEL (reference sequence). The CDR3 sequence is 11 residues long. V lost 2 bases and J 5 bases, leaving 3 bases between the germline ends. Amplification of TCR alpha and beta CDR3 regions from RNA used iRepertoire nested multiplex PCR. For one-step reverse transcription and amplification, roughly 85-450 ng of tissue mRNA or PBMC total RNA was used. TCRdb itself ran the multiplex PCR reads through MiXCR, one entry per CDR3 protein. Counted here are approximately 90,000 distinct CDR3 sequences, about 23% occurring once; the ten biggest clones make up around 7%. Whole-study results and caveats: Tissue-blood divergence was below expectation in non-neoplastic patients, above in gliomas. Only very few CDR3 sequences appeared in both tissue and blood.

The specimen was glioma tissue, nonneoplastic brain tissue, or PBMCs (not recorded which). This clonotype was obtained from a human donor with low-grade glioma or glioblastoma, undergoing nonglioma brain surgery, or in good health (not recorded which). This chain uses TRBV3-1 with TRBJ1-2; D gene uncertain. As DNA, the CDR3 is TGTGCCAGCAGCCAACAGTATGGCTACACCTTC. It encodes CASSQQYGYTF.